Listed below are T cell receptor beta chains from one sample, sequenced in a study of CD4+ T cells in melanoma. Clones were sequenced by immunoSEQ multiplex PCR, and TCRdb holds only the in-frame ones, with some missing. Of about 10,000 clones listed, around two thirds are singletons. Sequencing was performed on cells from a culture (not recorded whether cultured in vitro). These receptor sequences come from a human donor with melanoma. Each CDR3 is given with its conserved first and last residue. Fields, in order: J gene, clone size, V gene, D gene, CDR3 DNA, CDR3 protein. A D gene is named only where the DNA matches it firmly. Only part of the rows carry a size: once, few, many, or a class if the clone is expanded.

TRBJ2-1 | . | TRBV2 | . | TGTGCCAGCAACCCGACGGGAATGGCTGAGCAGTTCTTC | CASNPTGMAEQFF
TRBJ2-2 | few | TRBV5-1 | . | TGCGCCAGCAGCTTACTTACCGGGGAGCTGTTTTTT | CASSLLTGELFF
TRBJ1-6 | medium-sized | TRBV2 | . | TGTGCCAGTCACAGTGGGGTCAATTCACCCCTCCACTTT | CASHSGVNSPLHF
TRBJ1-1 | . | TRBV19 | . | TGTGCCACCGGGGGACGACAGGTTCGGGGAGGATGGAACACTGAAGCTTTCTTT | CATGGRQVRGGWNTEAFF
TRBJ2-1 | . | TRBV6-1 | . | TGTGCCAGCAGTGAAGCACCATCCAGGGGGGTAAATGAGCAGTTCTTC | CASSEAPSRGVNEQFF
TRBJ2-3 | . | TRBV19 | . | TGTGCCAGTAGTATAGTTGGGTGGGACGGGGCGGGCACAGATACGCAGTATTTT | CASSIVGWDGAGTDTQYF
TRBJ1-5 | . | TRBV12-5 | . | TGTGCTAGTGGTTTGGTAAATCGGCAGCCCCAGCATTTT | CASGLVNRQPQHF
TRBJ1-1 | . | TRBV30 | TRBD1 | TGTGCCTGGAGCGATAGGACAGGGATCTACACTGAAGCTTTCTTT | CAWSDRTGIYTEAFF
TRBJ1-2 | few | TRBV7-9 | . | TGTGCCAGCAGTAAAGGGGAGGGCGCCGTTAACTATGGCTACACCTTC | CASSKGEGAVNYGYTF
TRBJ1-2 | few | TRBV29-1 | TRBD1 | TGCAGCGTAGACACAGGGGTGGTAGGTGGCTACACCTTC | CSVDTGVVGGYTF
TRBJ2-7 | . | TRBV29-1 | TRBD2 | TGCAGCGCCGGGACTAGCGGGGGAGGGCCCTACGAGCAGTACTTC | CSAGTSGGGPYEQYF
TRBJ1-1 | . | TRBV29-1 | . | TGCAGCGTTGAAGATCGGGGCTCTGAAGCTTTCTTT | CSVEDRGSEAFF
TRBJ2-2 | . | TRBV9 | TRBD1 | TGTGCCAGCAGCGGACAGGCCGGGACAGGGCCCACCGGGGAGCTGTTTTTT | CASSGQAGTGPTGELFF
TRBJ2-3 | medium-sized | TRBV10-3 | . | TGTGCCATCAGTGAGCGGGATACGCAGTATTTT | CAISERDTQYF
TRBJ2-3 | . | TRBV28 | TRBD2 | TGTGCCAGCAGTTCGGAGTCTAGCGGGGGGGGAGATACGCAGTATTTT | CASSSESSGGGDTQYF
TRBJ1-2 | . | TRBV18 | TRBD1 | TGTGCCAGCTCAACGGGACAGGGGGCGTACTATGGCTACACCTTC | CASSTGQGAYYGYTF
TRBJ2-1 | . | TRBV5-1 | TRBD1 | TGCGCCAGCAGCATAAAACAGGGGGACTACAATGAGCAGTTCTTC | CASSIKQGDYNEQFF
TRBJ1-2 | . | TRBV7-9 | . | TGTGCCAGCAGCTTTGACAGCAACTATGGCTACACCTTC | CASSFDSNYGYTF
TRBJ1-6 | few | TRBV5-1 | . | TGCGCCAGCAGCTTGGGCGACCTACCCAATTCACCCCTCCACTTT | CASSLGDLPNSPLHF
TRBJ1-1 | . | TRBV7-8 | . | TGTGCCAGCAGCTTAGTCGGAGGTAACGGGGCGCGTGTCGGAGCTTTCTTT | CASSLVGGNGARVGAFF
TRBJ2-5 | . | TRBV7-8 | TRBD1 | TGTGCCAGCAGCCCCTGGACAGGGAGAGAAGAGACCCAGTACTTC | CASSPWTGREETQYF
TRBJ2-2 | . | TRBV4-1 | TRBD2 | TGCGCCAGCAGCCCCAGGGGAGCGGGGGGGAACACCGGGGAGCTGTTTTTT | CASSPRGAGGNTGELFF
TRBJ2-3 | few | TRBV9 | . | TGTGCCAGCAGCCCTCGAGGGGATGTCACAGATACGCAGTATTTT | CASSPRGDVTDTQYF
TRBJ2-7 | . | TRBV27 | . | TGTGCCAGCAGTTTTAGAGGGGGTCAGGGGTACGAGCAGTACTTC | CASSFRGGQGYEQYF
TRBJ1-2 | . | TRBV25-1 | . | TGTGCCAGCAGTTCCGCGCAGGAGGGCGGCTACACCTTC | CASSSAQEGGYTF
TRBJ1-1 | . | TRBV7-6 | . | TGTGCCAGCAGCTTAGGAAACAGGGCTTCTGAAGCTTTCTTT | CASSLGNRASEAFF
TRBJ2-1 | . | TRBV6-1 | TRBD2 | TGTGCCAGCAGTGAAGCAGGAGCTAGCGGCTACTACAATGAGCAGTTCTTC | CASSEAGASGYYNEQFF
TRBJ1-2 | . | TRBV11-2 | TRBD1 | TGTGCCAGCAGCTCCGATTTACAGGGGTCAGGCTACACCTTC | CASSSDLQGSGYTF
TRBJ1-2 | . | TRBV5-1 | TRBD1 | TGCGCCAGCAGCATGGGACAGGGGGAAGGCGGCTACACCTTC | CASSMGQGEGGYTF
TRBJ2-3 | . | TRBV7-3 | TRBD2 | TGTGCCAGCAGCTACACTAGCGGGGGGCGTAGCACAGATACGCAGTATTTT | CASSYTSGGRSTDTQYF
TRBJ2-3 | . | TRBV5-1 | . | TGCGCCAGCAGATCCATTGGGGTCAGCACAGATACGCAGTATTTT | CASRSIGVSTDTQYF
TRBJ1-4 | few | TRBV6-5 | . | TGTGCCAGCAGTTCGGTACCTCCGAAAAAACTGTTTTTT | CASSSVPPKKLFF
TRBJ1-2 | . | TRBV6-5 | TRBD1 | TGTGCCAGCGAACAGGGGAACTATGGCTACACCTTC | CASEQGNYGYTF
TRBJ1-4 | . | TRBV6-5 | . | TGTGCCAGCAGTTACTCCCTTTGGCTGTTTTTT | CASSYSLWLFF
TRBJ1-1 | . | TRBV10-1 | . | TGCGCCAGCAGTGAGTATGAGTACACTGAAGCTTTCTTT | CASSEYEYTEAFF
TRBJ2-5 | . | TRBV4-1 | . | TGCGCCAGCCAAAGAATGGGGACGGTAGGTTCCCAAGAGACCCAGTACTTC | CASQRMGTVGSQETQYF
TRBJ1-4 | once | TRBV4-1 | TRBD1 | TGCGCCAGCAGCCACCGGGACAGGGGTGAAAAACTGTTTTTT | CASSHRDRGEKLFF
TRBJ1-2 | few | TRBV4-1 | . | TGCGCCAGCAGCCATGCCGCCGGGACTGAACCTTATTCCTATGGCTACACCTTC | CASSHAAGTEPYSYGYTF
TRBJ1-4 | . | TRBV6-1 | . | TGTGCCAGCAGTGAACGAGGACGCGCAGGGGAGTTTGAAAAACTGTTTTTT | CASSERGRAGEFEKLFF
TRBJ1-1 | . | TRBV30 | . | TGTGCCTGGAGCCCCCTCGTGGGCCTGAACACTGAAGCTTTCTTT | CAWSPLVGLNTEAFF
TRBJ2-3 | . | TRBV30 | . | TGTGCCTGGAGTGCAGGGCCAGATACGCAGTATTTT | CAWSAGPDTQYF
TRBJ1-3 | . | TRBV7-6 | . | TGTGCCAGCAGCCGGAATTTCGGAAACTCTGGAAACACCATATATTTT | CASSRNFGNSGNTIYF
TRBJ1-5 | . | TRBV10-2 | . | TGCGCCAGCAGTGAGTCGGACCCTAGCAATCAGCCCCAGCATTTT | CASSESDPSNQPQHF
TRBJ2-7 | . | TRBV6-5 | . | TGTGCCAGCAGTCGGGGACCAGGGGCCTACGAGCAGTACTTC | CASSRGPGAYEQYF
TRBJ2-7 | few | TRBV18 | . | TGTGCCAGCTCACCGGGGCCCATGGTAGTCCACGAGCAGTACTTC | CASSPGPMVVHEQYF
TRBJ1-2 | . | TRBV6-1 | TRBD1 | TGTGCCAGCATCCCGGGACAGGGGGCCAGTTATGGCTACACCTTC | CASIPGQGASYGYTF
TRBJ1-4 | once | TRBV5-4 | . | TGTGCCAGCAGCTTGCCCAATGAAAAACTGTTTTTT | CASSLPNEKLFF
TRBJ1-1 | . | TRBV18 | . | TGTGCCAGCTCACCCGGGGGGGACACTGAAGCTTTCTTT | CASSPGGDTEAFF
TRBJ1-1 | . | TRBV5-1 | . | TGCGCCAGCAGCTTGGGGCAGATGAACACTGAAGCTTTCTTT | CASSLGQMNTEAFF
TRBJ1-4 | . | TRBV4-1 | TRBD1 | TGCGCCAGCAGCCAGAGAGGACAGGACGGTAGGGCTAATGAAAAACTGTTTTTT | CASSQRGQDGRANEKLFF
TRBJ2-2 | . | TRBV4-2 | . | TGTGCCAGCAGCCAAGTTCAGGGGCCCGGGGAGCTGTTTTTT | CASSQVQGPGELFF
TRBJ2-5 | . | TRBV7-9 | TRBD1 | TGTGCCAGCAGCCCGACAGGGTCTCGGCCCCAGTACTTC | CASSPTGSRPQYF